Given below is one T cell receptor (beta chain) in context. This sample was taken from a study of blood T cell repertoires in COVID-19. Study information: Sites in the United States, Italy and Spain provided acute and convalescent COVID-19 samples. From T cells, B-cell-depleted T cells, or PBMCs came the material, which was cDNA or gDNA.

Germline CDR1 reads MNHEY; CDR2 reads SMNVEV (reference sequence). The CDR3 spans 14 residues. V shed 3 bases and J shed 0 bases, with 7 bases lying between them. How the authors handled the data: Reference gene primer amplification yielded estimated nucleated cell counts. The table came from immunoSEQ multiplex PCR; TCRdb's copy has only in-frame clones and leaves some out. For V, J and clone size, that table is used; D and trimming come from the DNA. The sample holds around 270,000 clones; approximately 92% are singletons and the top ten take around 2.6%. The V call is TRBV27, the J call TRBJ2-3; D is uncertain. The sequence was collected from a person aged 18-29 years with COVID-19, enrolled during active disease. Material for sequencing was peripheral blood. The CDR3 DNA sequence: TGTGCCAGCAGTTTCTTCGAGAGCACAGATACGCAGTATTTT. Translating gives CASSFFESTDTQYF.